This TCR beta chain was obtained from a study of shared clonotypes between healthy human individuals. Study conclusions and caveats: Clonotype sharing among the donors was expected to vary with sequencing depth.

To note about this clone: The target antigen is unknown.

Each cell subset's genomic DNA was divided evenly among several immunoSEQ plates. Sequencing used immunoSEQ multiplex PCR; TCRdb keeps in-frame clones, though not all of them. The sample yields a few hundred thousand clones, roughly 79% seen once. Germline CDR1 is SGDLS and CDR2 is YYNGEE. The CDR3 is made up of 15 amino acids. J was trimmed by 8 bases and V by 3 bases; bases with no gene match: 10. The chain joins TRBV9 to TRBJ2-1; TRBD2 aligns across 8 bases. Sequences were obtained from PBMCs. This TCR derives from a woman aged 40 to 50 in good health. Some clones in this sample may be carry-over from other donors' samples. CDR3 in amino acids: CASSALGAGVYEQFF. In DNA, the CDR3 is TGTGCCAGCAGCGCCCTAGGAGCGGGAGTTTATGAGCAGTTCTTC.